Described below is a single TCR beta chain sequence and its context. Its specificity is unknown. This specimen comes from a study of cytomegalovirus exposure and HLA in healthy donors. Study observations and caveats: A classifier reportedly called cytomegalovirus status with high sensitivity and specificity. The study flagged roughly 160 TCR beta chains as cytomegalovirus-associated.

Assay: immunoSEQ multiplex PCR; the TCRdb copy retains only in-frame clones and omits some. The sample includes about 150,000 clones, approximately 93% of them seen just once. Germline V gene lookup returns CDR1 GTSNPN and CDR2 SVGIG (reference sequence). V was cut by 0 bases and J by 3 bases, with 11 bases left in between. The CDR3 totals 15 residues. The sequencing input was PBMCs. The chain carries TRBV30 and TRBJ1-4; D gene uncertain. This receptor was obtained from a young man in good health and CMV-seronegative. The CDR3 reads CAWSVARPPNEKLFF. In nucleotides, the CDR3 is TGTGCCTGGAGTGTGGCCAGGCCCCCTAATGAAAAACTGTTTTTT.